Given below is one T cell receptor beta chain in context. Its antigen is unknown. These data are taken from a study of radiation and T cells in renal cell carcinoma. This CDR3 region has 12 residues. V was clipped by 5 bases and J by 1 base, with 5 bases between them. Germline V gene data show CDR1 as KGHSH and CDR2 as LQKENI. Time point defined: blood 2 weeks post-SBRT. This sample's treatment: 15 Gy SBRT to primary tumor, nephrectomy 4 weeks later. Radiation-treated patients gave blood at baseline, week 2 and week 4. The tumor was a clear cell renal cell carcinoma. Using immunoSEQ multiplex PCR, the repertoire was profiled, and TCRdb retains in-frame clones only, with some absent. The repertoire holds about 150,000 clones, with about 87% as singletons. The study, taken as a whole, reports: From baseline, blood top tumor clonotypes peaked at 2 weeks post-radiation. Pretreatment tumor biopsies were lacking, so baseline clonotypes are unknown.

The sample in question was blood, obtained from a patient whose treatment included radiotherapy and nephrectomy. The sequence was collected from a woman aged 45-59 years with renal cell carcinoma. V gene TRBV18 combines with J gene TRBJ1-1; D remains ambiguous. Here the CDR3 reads CASSAKNTEAFF. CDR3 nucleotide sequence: TGTGCCAGCTCAGCCAAGAACACTGAAGCTTTCTTT.